This T cell receptor (beta chain) was captured in a study of T-cell memory formation after mild COVID-19. Study results and limitations: Among clones contracting day 15 to 85, CD4/CD8 was balanced, whereas later expanders leaned CD4+.

V gave up 4 bases and J gave up 4 bases, with 7 bases separating them. The CDR3 consists of 12 residues. 5'RACE, which relied on constant-segment primers, yielded TCR alpha and TCR beta cDNA libraries carrying sample barcodes and UMIs. TCRdb re-analysed the 5' RACE reads in MiXCR, keeping a single row per CDR3 protein. Seen here are almost 550,000 distinct CDR3 sequences, just over 20% observed once, and the top ten hold around an eighth. This clonotype was seen a few times. Antigen unknown. The sequence was obtained from an adult woman who had mild COVID-19 (a few samples of this study predate the infection). Cell type and time point are not known. The genes are TRBV12-3 or TRBV12-4 and TRBJ1-1; D is unclear. Source material: PBMCs or a T cell subset sorted from them (not recorded which). The CDR3 reads CASSSPGTEAFF. The CDR3 DNA sequence: TGTGCCAGCAGTTCCCCGGGCACTGAAGCTTTCTTT.